A selection of T cell receptor beta chains follows, all from one sample in a study of cytomegalovirus exposure and HLA in healthy donors. TCRdb's table, derived via immunoSEQ multiplex PCR, lists solely in-frame clones and lacks some. Of fewer than 200,000 clones in the sample, about 85% are singletons; the top ten hold 16%. Sequences were obtained from PBMCs. The receptors here all came from a man younger than 35 in good health and CMV-seropositive. CDR3s include the opening cysteine and the closing phenylalanine or tryptophan.

v_call | cdr3_aa
TRBV5-1 | CASSLGTVMNTEAFF
TRBV14 | CASSQVSWATSYEQYF
TRBV2 | CASERGVEQFF
TRBV2 | CASSLTSGLNNEQFF
TRBV5-4 | CASSSPVRDRVSGGYTF
TRBV2 | CASSAQGAVTWEQFF
TRBV5-1 | CASSFWGAGANVLTF
TRBV23-1 | CASRTLGSGAPDTQYF
TRBV30 | CAWSHVWGQEYEQYF
TRBV2 | CASSGQWDTEAFF
TRBV9 | CASSVGGASRGYTF
TRBV2 | CASSVRQSSTDTQYF
TRBV5-1 | CASSPYRGETQYF
TRBV11-3 | CASSAGRLDYNEQFF
TRBV2 | CASSERGGNTEAFF
TRBV5-1 | CASSLGATRVKVDTQYF